The T cell receptor beta chain described here comes from a study of PD-1 blockade in mismatch repair-deficient tumors (dated by TCRdb to 2015 to 2018). The study in broad terms: Between September 2013 and September 2016, the trial enrolled roughly 85 consecutive patients with 12 mismatch repair-deficient cancer types, every one of whom had been previously treated and was progressing. Tumor-associated T cell clones were tracked in the peripheral blood of patients responding to PD-1 blockade by deep sequencing of TCR CDR3 regions.

Mismatch repair deficiency was established in every enrolled patient by polymerase chain reaction or immunohistochemistry. A few patients who responded to pembrolizumab therapy underwent TCR sequencing. In the phase II trial, pembrolizumab PD-1 blockade was tested prospectively in advanced mismatch repair-deficient cancers, no matter which tissue of origin the cancers came from. Peripheral blood T cell samples were serially collected before and at multiple times after PD-1 blockade was started. Blood sampling times were reported as weeks after the first pembrolizumab dose. Receptors were amplified or captured by the immunoSEQ multiplex PCR assay. The clones in this table, taken by TCRdb from immuneACCESS, are in-frame only. Not every clone is retained; where verified, under half of the shortfall comes from an unresolved V gene, and the cause of the rest is unknown. For this sample the table gives tens of thousands of clones, of which roughly 80% were detected only once. The ten largest clones add up to roughly 5.5% of the sample.

The investigation overall reported the following: After pembrolizumab, tumor-resident clones, which were often undetectable in blood before treatment, expanded rapidly and then contracted, generally ahead of radiologic responses.

In the case of this clone: This receptor's antigen is unknown. No base-level quality is on record; no much larger clone is a single base apart.

The junction shows trimming of 10 bases on V and 6 bases on J, plus 16 bases between the germline ends. Taken from the germline V gene, the CDR1 and CDR2 loops are SGHTA and FQGTGA. The CDR3 holds 13 amino acids from the cysteine to the phenylalanine. CDR3 DNA is the only sequence kept; it has 39 bases, read in frame from the first base. The chain couples TRBV7-3 to TRBJ2-1; TRBD1 could be the D gene, as 7 bases match. The sequence was obtained from an adult with mismatch repair-deficient cancer. This specimen consisted of peripheral blood, obtained 2 weeks after starting pembrolizumab. The CDR3 sequence is CATRGDMSNEQFF. The DNA sequence reads TGTGCCACCAGGGGGGATATGAGCAATGAGCAGTTCTTC.